This entry lists 2 T cell receptor beta chains sequenced from one sample in a study of blood T cell repertoires in COVID-19. The method was immunoSEQ multiplex PCR; TCRdb's version includes in-frame clones alone and lacks a portion of them. The profile covers some 250,000 clones, with 81% appearing a single time and around 3.2% taken by the ten largest. The material sequenced was peripheral blood. These TCRs come from an older woman with active or convalescent COVID-19.

J is TRBJ2-3 and V is TRBV28, with 7 bases that match TRBD1. Germline assignment: CDR1 MDHEN and CDR2 SYDVKM. The CDR3 loop spans 14 amino acids. V was pared by 5 bases and J by 3 bases, with 5 bases of the junction left unmatched. The CDR3 sequence: CASSTDRSTDTQYF. CDR3 nucleotide sequence: TGTGCCAGCAGTACGGACAGGTCAACAGATACGCAGTATTTT.

The chain uses TRBV10-1 and TRBJ2-3; 16 bases match TRBD2. From germline, CDR1 is WNHNN and CDR2 SYGVQD (reference sequence). CDR3 size: 17 residues. Unmatched junction bases numbered 7, after V lost 6 bases and J lost 4 bases. CDR3 sequence: CASSPGLAGGRADTQYF. Here the CDR3 DNA reads TGCGCCAGCAGCCCGGGACTAGCGGGGGGGCGCGCAGATACGCAGTATTTT.